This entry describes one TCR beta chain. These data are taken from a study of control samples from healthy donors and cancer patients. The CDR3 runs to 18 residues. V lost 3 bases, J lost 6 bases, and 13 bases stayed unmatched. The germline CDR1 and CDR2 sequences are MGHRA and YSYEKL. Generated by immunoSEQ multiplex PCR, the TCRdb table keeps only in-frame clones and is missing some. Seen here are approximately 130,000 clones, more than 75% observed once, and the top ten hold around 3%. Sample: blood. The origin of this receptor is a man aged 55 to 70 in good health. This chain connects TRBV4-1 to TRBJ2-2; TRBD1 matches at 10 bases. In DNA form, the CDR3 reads TGCGCCAGCAGCCAGCGAGGACAGGGGGACCCTCGGGCCGGGGAGCTGTTTTTT. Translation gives CASSQRGQGDPRAGELFF.